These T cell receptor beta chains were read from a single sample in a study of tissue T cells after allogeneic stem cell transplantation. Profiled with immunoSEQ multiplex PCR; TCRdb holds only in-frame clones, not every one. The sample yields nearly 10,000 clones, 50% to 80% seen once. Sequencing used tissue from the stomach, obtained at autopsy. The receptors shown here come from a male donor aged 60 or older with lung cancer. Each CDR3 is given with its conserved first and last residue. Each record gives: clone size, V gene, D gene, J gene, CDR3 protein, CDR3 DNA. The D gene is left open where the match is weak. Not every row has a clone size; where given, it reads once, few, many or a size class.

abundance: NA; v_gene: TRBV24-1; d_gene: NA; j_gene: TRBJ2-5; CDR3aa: CATSDGDPRGGQETQYF; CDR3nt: TGTGCCACCAGTGATGGGGACCCTCGTGGGGGGCAAGAGACCCAGTACTTC
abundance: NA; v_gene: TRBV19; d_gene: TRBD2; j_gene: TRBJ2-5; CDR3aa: CASSIGRGGQTQYF; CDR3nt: TGTGCCAGTAGTATTGGTCGGGGGGGGCAGACCCAGTACTTC
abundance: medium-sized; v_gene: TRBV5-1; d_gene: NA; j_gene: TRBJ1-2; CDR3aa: CASSLQGLEYGYTF; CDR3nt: TGCGCCAGCAGTTTACAGGGTTTGGAGTATGGCTACACCTTC
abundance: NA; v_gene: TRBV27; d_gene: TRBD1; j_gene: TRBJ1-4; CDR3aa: CASSFQGASEKLFF; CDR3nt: TGTGCCAGCAGTTTCCAGGGGGCGTCTGAAAAACTGTTTTTT
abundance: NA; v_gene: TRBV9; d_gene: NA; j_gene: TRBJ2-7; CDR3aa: CASSLSGKLDEQYF; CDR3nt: TGTGCCAGCAGCCTCTCGGGGAAGCTCGACGAGCAGTACTTC
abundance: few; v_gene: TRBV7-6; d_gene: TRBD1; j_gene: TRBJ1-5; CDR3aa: CASSPGQGARQPQHF; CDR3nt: TGTGCCAGCAGCCCGGGACAGGGGGCTCGGCAGCCCCAGCATTTT
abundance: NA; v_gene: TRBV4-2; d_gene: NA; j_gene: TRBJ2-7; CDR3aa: CASSQTEEGPDYEQYF; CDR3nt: TGTGCCAGCAGCCAAACTGAGGAGGGGCCCGACTACGAGCAGTACTTC
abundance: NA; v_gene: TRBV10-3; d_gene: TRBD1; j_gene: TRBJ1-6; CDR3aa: CAIRAGTGGTYNSPLHF; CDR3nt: TGTGCCATCAGGGCCGGGACAGGGGGGACCTATAATTCACCCCTCCACTTT
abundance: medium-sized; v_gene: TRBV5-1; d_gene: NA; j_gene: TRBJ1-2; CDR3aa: CASSSKQGGYGYTF; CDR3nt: TGCGCCAGCAGCTCGAAACAGGGAGGCTATGGCTACACCTTC
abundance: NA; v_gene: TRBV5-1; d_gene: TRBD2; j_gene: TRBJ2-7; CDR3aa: CASSLGEGEQYF; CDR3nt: TGCGCCAGCAGCTTGGGGGAGGGCGAGCAGTACTTC
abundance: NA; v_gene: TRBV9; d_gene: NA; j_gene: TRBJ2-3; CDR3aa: CASSKDHPADTQYF; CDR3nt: TGTGCCAGCAGCAAGGACCACCCGGCAGATACGCAGTATTTT
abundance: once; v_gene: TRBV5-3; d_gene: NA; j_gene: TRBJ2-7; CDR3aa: CARRRYTPGYRSYEQYF; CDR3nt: TGTGCCAGAAGGAGGTACACCCCGGGGTACCGCTCCTACGAGCAGTACTTC
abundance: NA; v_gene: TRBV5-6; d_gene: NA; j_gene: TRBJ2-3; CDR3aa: CASSYGPPGDTQYF; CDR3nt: TGTGCCAGCAGCTACGGGCCCCCGGGCGATACGCAGTATTTT
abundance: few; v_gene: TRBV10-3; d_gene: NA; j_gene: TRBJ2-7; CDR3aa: CAITDGQAYEQYF; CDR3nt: TGTGCCATCACCGACGGGCAGGCCTACGAGCAGTACTTC
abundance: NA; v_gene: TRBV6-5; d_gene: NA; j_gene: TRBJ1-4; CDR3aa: CASSFNGQTNEKLFF; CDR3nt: TGTGCCAGCAGTTTTAATGGACAGACTAATGAAAAACTGTTTTTT
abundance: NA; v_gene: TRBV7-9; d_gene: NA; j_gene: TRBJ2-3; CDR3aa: CASSLNQGTMNTQYF; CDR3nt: TGTGCCAGCAGCTTAAATCAGGGGACAATGAATACGCAGTATTTT
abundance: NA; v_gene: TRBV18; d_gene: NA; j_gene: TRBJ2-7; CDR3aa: CASSAPLVVHEQYF; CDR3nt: TGTGCCAGCTCAGCCCCTCTTGTGGTCCACGAGCAGTACTTC
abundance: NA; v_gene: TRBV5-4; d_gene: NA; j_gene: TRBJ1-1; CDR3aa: CASSSEWARDTEAFF; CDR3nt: TGTGCCAGCAGCTCAGAGTGGGCCAGGGACACTGAAGCTTTCTTT
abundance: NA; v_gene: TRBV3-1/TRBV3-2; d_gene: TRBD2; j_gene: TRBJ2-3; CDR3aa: CASSHGLAGGDADTQYF; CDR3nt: TGTGCCAGCAGCCATGGTCTAGCGGGGGGGGACGCAGATACGCAGTATTTT
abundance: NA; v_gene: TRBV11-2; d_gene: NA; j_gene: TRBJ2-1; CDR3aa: CASSLVRGGIGEQFF; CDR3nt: TGTGCCAGCAGCTTAGTGAGGGGGGGCATCGGTGAGCAGTTCTTC
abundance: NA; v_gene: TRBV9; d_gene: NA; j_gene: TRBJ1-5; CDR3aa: CASSPTAYSNQPQHF; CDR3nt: TGTGCCAGCAGCCCTACCGCATATAGCAATCAGCCCCAGCATTTT
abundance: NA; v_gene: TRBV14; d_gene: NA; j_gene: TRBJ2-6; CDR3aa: CASSPAGRGANVLTF; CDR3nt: TGTGCCAGCAGCCCCGCGGGAAGAGGGGCCAACGTCCTGACTTTC
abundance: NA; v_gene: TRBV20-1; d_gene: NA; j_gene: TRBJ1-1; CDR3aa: CSAGGRRAFF; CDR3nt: TGCAGTGCGGGGGGGCGACGGGCTTTCTTT
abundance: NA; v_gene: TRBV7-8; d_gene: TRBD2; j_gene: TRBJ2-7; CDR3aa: CASSLGPSGEQYF; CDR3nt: TGTGCCAGCAGCTTAGGCCCTAGCGGGGAGCAGTACTTC
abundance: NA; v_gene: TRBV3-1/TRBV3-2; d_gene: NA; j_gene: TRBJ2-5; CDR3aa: CASSLRFQETQYF; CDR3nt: TGTGCCAGCAGCCTCCGATTCCAAGAGACCCAGTACTTC
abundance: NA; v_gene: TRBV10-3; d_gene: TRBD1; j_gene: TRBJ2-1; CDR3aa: CATRDRASYSYNEQFF; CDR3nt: TGTGCCACCCGGGACAGGGCCTCTTACTCCTACAATGAGCAGTTCTTC
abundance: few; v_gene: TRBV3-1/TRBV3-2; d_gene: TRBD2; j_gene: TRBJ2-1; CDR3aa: CASSQDTGLAVEQFF; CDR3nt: TGTGCCAGCAGCCAAGATACTGGACTAGCGGTAGAGCAGTTCTTC
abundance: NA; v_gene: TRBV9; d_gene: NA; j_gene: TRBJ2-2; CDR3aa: CASSVRYTGELFF; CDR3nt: TGTGCCAGCAGCGTTCGATACACCGGGGAGCTGTTTTTT
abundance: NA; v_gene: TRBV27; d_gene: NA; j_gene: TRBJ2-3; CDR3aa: CASSQDGVGTDTQYF; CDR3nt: TGTGCCAGCAGCCAGGATGGGGTAGGCACAGATACGCAGTATTTT
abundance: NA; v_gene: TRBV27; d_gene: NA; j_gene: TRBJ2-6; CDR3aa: CASSLLGQSFSGANVLTF; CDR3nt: TGTGCCAGCAGTTTACTCGGACAGTCTTTCTCTGGGGCCAACGTCCTGACTTTC
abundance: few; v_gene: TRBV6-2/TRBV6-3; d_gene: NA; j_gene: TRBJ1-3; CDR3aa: CASSPTGSSGNTIYF; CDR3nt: TGTGCCAGCAGTCCAACAGGGAGCTCTGGAAACACCATATATTTT
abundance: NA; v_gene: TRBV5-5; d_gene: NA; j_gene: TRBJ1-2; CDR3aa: CASSLDPVDSYGYTF; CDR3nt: TGTGCCAGCAGCTTGGATCCGGTTGACAGCTATGGCTACACCTTC
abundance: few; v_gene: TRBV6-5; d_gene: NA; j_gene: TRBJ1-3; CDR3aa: CASTANSGNTIYF; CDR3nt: TGTGCCAGCACCGCGAACTCTGGAAACACCATATATTTT
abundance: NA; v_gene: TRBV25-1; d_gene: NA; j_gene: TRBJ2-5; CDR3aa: CASSPLAAARRETQYF; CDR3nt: TGTGCCAGCAGCCCCCTAGCCGCCGCCAGGCGGGAGACCCAGTACTTC
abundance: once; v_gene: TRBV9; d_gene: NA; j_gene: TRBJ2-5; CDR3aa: CASSVEPEKETQYF; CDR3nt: TGTGCCAGCAGCGTAGAGCCGGAAAAAGAGACCCAGTACTTC
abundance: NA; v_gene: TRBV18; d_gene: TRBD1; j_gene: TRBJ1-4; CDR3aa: CASSPIVLGTGSEKLFF; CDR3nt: TGTGCCAGCTCACCGATTGTATTAGGGACAGGGAGCGAAAAACTGTTTTTT
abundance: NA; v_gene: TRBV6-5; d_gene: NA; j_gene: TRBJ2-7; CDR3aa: CASGLLSGEQYF; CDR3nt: TGTGCCAGCGGACTTCTGTCGGGCGAGCAGTACTTC
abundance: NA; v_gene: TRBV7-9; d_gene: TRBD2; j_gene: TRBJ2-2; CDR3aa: CASSLGASGTGELFF; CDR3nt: TGTGCCAGCAGCTTAGGGGCTAGCGGGACCGGGGAGCTGTTTTTT
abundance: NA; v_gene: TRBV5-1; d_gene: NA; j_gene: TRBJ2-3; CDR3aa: CASSLALVSTDTQYF; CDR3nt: TGCGCCAGCAGCTTGGCCTTAGTTAGCACAGATACGCAGTATTTT
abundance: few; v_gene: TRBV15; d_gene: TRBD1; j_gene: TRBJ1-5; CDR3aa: CATSRLINRGDQPQHF; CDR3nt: TGTGCCACCAGCAGACTAATAAACAGGGGAGACCAGCCCCAGCATTTT
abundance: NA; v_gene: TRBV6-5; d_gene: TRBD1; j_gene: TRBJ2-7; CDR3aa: CASRDRERSYEQYF; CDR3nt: TGTGCCAGCAGAGACAGGGAAAGGTCATACGAGCAGTACTTC
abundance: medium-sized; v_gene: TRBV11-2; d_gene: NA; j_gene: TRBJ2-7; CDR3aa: CASSTDYSSYEQYF; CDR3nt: TGTGCCAGCAGCACAGACTACAGCTCCTACGAGCAGTACTTC
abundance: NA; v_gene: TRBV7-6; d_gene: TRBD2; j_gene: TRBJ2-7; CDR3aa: CASSPVSGTSYEQYF; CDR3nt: TGTGCCAGCAGCCCGGTTAGCGGGACATCCTACGAGCAGTACTTC
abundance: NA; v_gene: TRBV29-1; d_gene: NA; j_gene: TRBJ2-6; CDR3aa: CSVEGYGSGANVLTF; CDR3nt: TGCAGCGTTGAAGGGTACGGCTCTGGGGCCAACGTCCTGACTTTC
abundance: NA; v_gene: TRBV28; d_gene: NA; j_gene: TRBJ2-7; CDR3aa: CASSPSVGGRYEQYF; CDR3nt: TGTGCCAGCAGCCCCTCCGTGGGGGGGCGCTACGAGCAGTACTTC